This T cell receptor (beta chain) was observed in a study of cytomegalovirus exposure and HLA in healthy donors. The primer mix had 60 Vbeta and 13 Jbeta primers. Some clones are missing from TCRdb's copy, which holds only in-frame ones; the method was immunoSEQ multiplex PCR. The sample includes 150,000 to 200,000 clones, over 60% seen only once; the top ten take approximately 0.99%. Sequenced material: PBMCs. The receptor was isolated from a woman between 35 and 50 years old in good health and CMV-seronegative.

CDR3 nucleotide sequence: TGCGCCAGCAGCCAAGGTAGCGGGGACCCCTACGAGCAGTACTTC. Translating it yields CASSQGSGDPYEQYF. The chain recombines TRBV4-3 with TRBJ2-7; 8 nucleotides line up with TRBD2. V shed 1 base and J 2 bases; nucleotides not matched to a gene: 4. The CDR3 totals 15 residues. Germline CDR1 is LGHNA and CDR2 is YSLEER.